These 17 T cell receptor beta chains originate from one sample sequenced in a study of blood T cell repertoires in COVID-19. Clones were read by immunoSEQ multiplex PCR, and TCRdb kept only the in-frame ones, dropping some. The top ten hold about 4% of the sample, which has around 150,000 clones, around 87% seen once. Material: peripheral blood. The receptors were gathered from a woman aged 55-70 years with active or convalescent COVID-19.

The chain combines TRBV10-1 with TRBJ1-2; D is unclear. Germline V CDR1 and CDR2: WNHNN, SYGVQD (reference sequence). The CDR3 runs 12 residues. The germline V and J ends were trimmed by 10 bases and 5 bases, with 14 bases remaining between them. The CDR3 nucleotides are TGCGCCACCAACTACGGTAGGTATGGCTACACCTTC. It yields the protein CATNYGRYGYTF.

CDR3 DNA sequence: TGTGCCAGCAGCGGAAACAGGGCGAGGGAAAAACTGTTTTTT. Translated, it gives CASSGNRAREKLFF. J is TRBJ1-4 and V is TRBV5-8, with a possible D match to TRBD1 (6 bases). The CDR3 totals 14 residues. V lost 4 bases to trimming and J lost 8 bases, with 15 bases between them. Germline CDR1 reads SGHTS; CDR2 reads YDEGEE.

The chain recombines TRBV2 with TRBJ2-3; tentative D call: TRBD1 (6 bases). Deletions cut 3 bases from V and 0 bases from J, with 10 bases between. Germline CDR1 reads SNHLY; CDR2 reads FYNNEI. This CDR3 contains 15 residues. This CDR3 is CASSDRGPSTDTQYF. Written as DNA, the CDR3 is TGTGCCAGCAGTGACAGGGGCCCAAGCACAGATACGCAGTATTTT.

The rearrangement links TRBV6-2 or TRBV6-3 to TRBJ2-3, with 9 bases matching TRBD2. Germline V CDR1 and CDR2: MNHEY, SVGEGT. J lost 5 bases, V lost 5 bases, and 11 bases had no gene match. This CDR3 is built from 16 residues. CDR3 DNA sequence: TGTGCCAGCAGTCGGGTGCGGGGGGGCCCTGGAGATACGCAGTATTTT. It encodes CASSRVRGGPGDTQYF.

This chain connects TRBV9 to TRBJ1-4, with TRBD1 identical over 9 bases. Germline loops: CDR1 SGDLS, CDR2 YYNGEE. The CDR3 totals 16 residues. Losses at the gene ends were 3 bases for V and 3 bases for J; bases not matched to a gene: 6. CDR3 in DNA: TGTGCCAGCAGCGGGGGACAGGGACTATCTAATGAAAAACTGTTTTTT. Translated: CASSGGQGLSNEKLFF. The entire variable domain, with the rest obtained from reference TRBV9 and TRBJ1-4, is as follows: DSGVTQTPKHLITATGQRVTLRCSPRSGDLSVYWYQQSLDQGLQFLIQYYNGEERAKGNILERFSAQQFPDLHSELNLSSLELGDSALYFCASSGGQGLSNEKLFFGSGTQLSVL.

This clone was counted once. J is TRBJ1-4 and V is TRBV3-1 (or the pseudogene TRBV3-2); 7 positions match TRBD1. CDR1 is LGHDT and CDR2 is YNNKEL in the germline V gene (reference sequence). The J segment lost 5 bases and the V segment lost 1 base, leaving 4 bases of the junction unmatched. CDR3 length: 15 residues. CDR3 in amino acids: CASSQAGQLNEKLFF. CDR3 bases: TGTGCCAGCAGCCAAGCGGGACAGCTAAATGAAAAACTGTTTTTT.

The J gene is TRBJ1-4, the V gene TRBV7-9; no clear D. The CDR3 contains 13 residues. Germline-derived CDR1 and CDR2 are SEHNR and FQNEAQ (reference sequence). V was trimmed by 1 base and J by 10 bases, leaving 10 bases between them. The CDR3 region is CASSLGAPGKLFF. Here the CDR3 DNA reads TGTGCCAGCAGCTTAGGAGCCCCTGGAAAACTGTTTTTT.

In DNA, the CDR3 is TGCAGCGCTAGTGAGGGGGCGTTTCCCGGGGAGCTGTTTTTT. Translating it yields CSASEGAFPGELFF. This sequence joins TRBV29-1 and TRBJ2-2; 7 bases are shared with TRBD1. The junction had 11 bases not matched to a gene; V was cut back by 7 bases and J by 6 bases. Germline V gene lookup returns CDR1 SQVTM and CDR2 ANQGSEA. The CDR3 totals 14 residues.

The V gene is TRBV19, the J gene TRBJ1-4, with TRBD1 as a possible D gene (6 bases). Germline loops: CDR1 LNHDA, CDR2 SQIVND (reference sequence). The V and J ends lost 7 bases and 5 bases respectively, with 14 bases between them. This CDR3 region has 14 residues. The CDR3 region has the DNA TGTGCCAGTACAAACAGGGCTAGGAATGAAAAACTGTTTTTT. Its protein product is CASTNRARNEKLFF. Looking up the rest from reference TRBV19 and TRBJ1-4 gives the full variable domain: DGGITQSPKYLFRKEGQNVTLSCEQNLNHDAMYWYRQDPGQGLRLIYYSQIVNDFQKGDIAEGYSVSREKKESFPLTVTSAQKNPTAFYLCASTNRARNEKLFFGSGTQLSVL.

This chain uses TRBV7-9 with TRBJ2-6, with D tentatively TRBD1 (6 bases). Per germline, CDR1 SEHNR and CDR2 FQNEAQ (reference sequence). V was cut by 6 bases and J by 0 bases, with 18 bases left in between. This CDR3 comprises 18 residues. The CDR3 region has the DNA TGTGCCAGCAGAAGTCACCAGGGGCTATACTCTGGGGCCAACGTCCTGACTTTC. Translating gives CASRSHQGLYSGANVLTF.

The V gene is TRBV10-3, the J gene TRBJ1-1; TRBD1 matches 10 bases. The CDR3 spans 15 residues. The junction had 7 bases not matched to a gene; V was cut back by 3 bases and J by 6 bases. In germline, CDR1 is ENHRY, CDR2 SYGVKD. As DNA, the CDR3 is TGTGCCATCAGTGAAGCGGGACAGGGGTACCCTGAAGCTTTCTTT. Protein: CAISEAGQGYPEAFF.

V is TRBV7-2 and J is TRBJ1-4; D gene ambiguous. Germline loops: CDR1 SGHTA, CDR2 FQGNSA. With 5 bases removed from V and 4 bases from J, the gap between germline ends came to 11 bases. The CDR3 spans 14 residues. The CDR3, as DNA: TGTGCCAGCAGCGGGCGGGCGGGTAATGAAAAACTGTTTTTT. This encodes CASSGRAGNEKLFF.

Many counts were recorded for this clone. J is TRBJ1-4 and V is TRBV29-1; D is ambiguous. Per germline, CDR1 SQVTM and CDR2 ANQGSEA. The length of the CDR3 is 12 residues. V lost 1 base and J lost 8, with 8 bases in between. This chain's CDR3 is CSVEVLSEKLFF. CDR3 coding DNA: TGCAGCGTTGAAGTACTGTCGGAAAAACTGTTTTTT.

This clone was seen once. The chain has TRBV6-2 or TRBV6-3 and TRBJ1-1; tentative D call: TRBD1 (5 bases). The CDR3 runs to 13 residues. Germline CDR1 reads MNHEY; CDR2 reads SVGEGT. V lost 2 bases and J 4 bases, leaving 8 bases between the germline ends. The CDR3 DNA sequence: TGTGCCAGCAGTTACGTGGGGGGCACTGAAGCTTTCTTT. Its translation: CASSYVGGTEAFF.

CDR3 region: CASSQDTSGAYEQYF. CDR3 sequence (DNA): TGTGCCAGCAGCCAAGATACTAGCGGGGCCTACGAGCAGTACTTC. The V gene is TRBV3-1 (or the pseudogene TRBV3-2), the J gene TRBJ2-7; 10 bases are shared with TRBD2. This CDR3 has 15 amino acids. Germline V CDR1 and CDR2: LGHDT, YNNKEL (reference sequence). The ends lost 0 bases at V and 2 bases at J; junction bases unmatched: 1.

V is TRBV11-3 and J is TRBJ2-3, with a possible D match to TRBD2 (5 bases). The germline V gene has CDR1 SGHNT and CDR2 YENEEA. With 3 bases removed from V and 5 bases from J, the gap between germline ends came to 9 bases. CDR3 size: 13 residues. The CDR3 nucleotides are TGTGCCAGCAGCTTGGGCGCGGGAGATACGCAGTATTTT. This codes for CASSLGAGDTQYF.

The J gene is TRBJ1-2, the V gene TRBV5-1; 8 bases agree with TRBD1. Germline V CDR1 and CDR2: SGHRS, YFSETQ. CDR3 length equals 15 residues. Germline trimming cut 1 base from V and 4 bases from J; bases unmatched to any gene: 6. The CDR3 region is CASSLWGQETYGYTF. Written as DNA, the CDR3 is TGCGCCAGCAGCTTGTGGGGACAGGAGACCTATGGCTACACCTTC.